Each of the 5 T cell receptor beta chains below was sequenced from the same sample in a study of cytomegalovirus exposure and HLA in healthy donors. This PCR relied on a set of 60 Vbeta primers and 13 Jbeta primers. This table comes from immunoSEQ multiplex PCR, and its TCRdb copy is limited to in-frame clones, with some not included. The profile covers 150,000 to 200,000 clones, with about 74% appearing a single time and approximately 2.8% taken by the ten largest. Sample: PBMCs. The origin of the receptors is a male donor in good health and CMV-seronegative.

This clone was seen only a few times. This chain joins TRBV14 and TRBJ2-2; perhaps TRBD2 as D (5 bases). V was cut by 4 bases and J by 3 bases, with 12 bases left in between. The germline gives CDR1 SGHDN, CDR2 FVKESK. The CDR3 covers 15 residues. CDR3 DNA sequence: TGTGCCAGCAGCCGCGGACTGACCCACACCGGGGAGCTGTTTTTT. It specifies CASSRGLTHTGELFF.

The CDR3 sequence: CASSELNPDTEAFF. The CDR3 DNA reads TGTGCCAGCAGTGAGCTTAACCCGGACACTGAAGCTTTCTTT. The V call is TRBV25-1, the J call TRBJ1-1; D is undetermined. The CDR3 is made up of 14 amino acids. Germline assignment: CDR1 MGHDK and CDR2 SYGVNS. Trimming took off 3 bases at V and 3 bases at J, with 11 bases between the two ends.

The rearrangement uses TRBV25-1 and TRBJ2-7; D call uncertain. The CDR3 totals 12 residues. V lost 9 bases to trimming and J lost 2 bases, with 11 bases between them. CDR1 and CDR2 from the germline V gene are MGHDK and SYGVNS. The CDR3 nucleotides read TGTGCCAGTCGAGGAGAACCCTACGAGCAGTACTTC. Amino acids: CASRGEPYEQYF.

This chain links TRBV5-6 with TRBJ1-4; D is undetermined. Deletions cut 0 bases from V and 5 bases from J, with 11 bases between. Per germline, CDR1 SGHDT and CDR2 YYEEEE. The CDR3 has 15 amino acids. CDR3: CASSLVGRKNEKLFF. The CDR3 DNA is TGTGCCAGCAGCTTGGTAGGCAGGAAAAATGAAAAACTGTTTTTT.

The chain carries TRBV10-3 and TRBJ1-4; 9 bases align to TRBD1. V lost 6 bases, J lost 4 bases, and 15 bases stayed unmatched. The CDR3 contains 18 residues. Per germline, CDR1 ENHRY and CDR2 SYGVKD. CDR3 sequence reads: CAISRGQGQGLRNEKLFF. The CDR3 DNA sequence: TGTGCCATCAGCCGCGGACAGGGGCAAGGCCTCCGTAATGAAAAACTGTTTTTT.